The next 10 T cell receptor beta chains were all read from a single sample in a study of shared clonotypes between healthy human individuals. CD45RO negativity and positive selection for CCR7 defined naive CD8 cells, a population that excluded terminally differentiated effector memory CD45RA+ cells. The assay was immunoSEQ multiplex PCR, and TCRdb's table has in-frame clones only and misses some. The sample yields about 2.1 million clones, approximately 94% seen once. The sample comprised naive CD8+ T cells from PBMCs. The receptor source for this set is a man between 18 and 29 years old in good health. Some clones in this sample may be carry-over from other donors' samples.

The genes are TRBV7-8 and TRBJ2-1; D could derive from TRBD1 or TRBD2 (5 bases each). V was shortened by 5 bases and J by 1 base, with 12 bases between the two germline ends. This CDR3 contains 15 residues. Germline CDR1 SGHVS, CDR2 FQNEAQ. The CDR3 loop is CASSPGTRSYNEQFF. In DNA, the CDR3 is TGTGCCAGCAGCCCGGGGACCCGTTCCTACAATGAGCAGTTCTTC.

This clone was detected only a few times. The J gene is TRBJ1-1, the V gene TRBV7-9, with D perhaps matching TRBD1 (5 bases). This CDR3 comprises 14 residues. Germline lookup yields CDR1 SEHNR and CDR2 FQNEAQ (reference sequence). Trimming took off 10 bases at V and 3 bases at J, with 18 bases between the two ends. CDR3 residues: CATLFGGGYTEAFF. The CDR3 coding sequence is TGTGCCACCCTGTTTGGGGGTGGGTACACTGAAGCTTTCTTT.

The chain links TRBV5-5 to TRBJ2-2; TRBD1 or TRBD2 may be the D gene (5 bases each). CDR1 is SGHKS and CDR2 is YYEKEE in the germline V gene (reference sequence). The ends were cut back, 3 bases at V and 0 bases at J, with 12 bases in the middle. The CDR3 loop spans 16 amino acids. The DNA of the CDR3 is TGTGCCAGCAGCTCCTTAGAGGGGCCGAACACCGGGGAGCTGTTTTTT. Translation: CASSSLEGPNTGELFF.

The chain carries TRBV27 and TRBJ2-7; the match to TRBD2 covers 8 bases. The V and J ends lost 6 bases and 4 bases, in that order; junction bases with no gene match: 11. The length of the CDR3 is 15 residues. The germline CDR1 and CDR2 sequences are MNHEY and SMNVEV (reference sequence). CDR3 loop: CASRPSPKREYEQYF. The CDR3 DNA reads TGTGCCAGCAGACCCTCTCCCAAGCGGGAGTACGAGCAGTACTTC.

The chain employs TRBV6-1 and TRBJ2-2, with D perhaps matching TRBD1 or TRBD2 (5 bases each). Germline-derived CDR1 and CDR2 are MNHNS and SASEGT. The V end was cut by 6 bases, the J end by 5 bases, with 16 bases between. CDR3 size: 15 residues. The CDR3: CASRVRVGGTGELFF. The DNA of the CDR3 is TGTGCCAGCAGAGTCAGGGTTGGAGGAACCGGGGAGCTGTTTTTT.

CDR3 sequence (DNA): TGTGCCAGCAGCGCTATCGGACTAGCGGGAGGTTTAGGCAATGAGCAGTTCTTC. Protein: CASSAIGLAGGLGNEQFF. The J gene is TRBJ2-1, the V gene TRBV21-1; TRBD2, the table's D call, was not compared with the DNA. TRBV21-1 is an annotated pseudogene. There are 18 residues in the CDR3.

The chain combines TRBV7-9 with TRBJ2-3; TRBD1 might be the D (6 bases). CDR1 SEHNR and CDR2 FQNEAQ come from the germline V gene (reference sequence). This CDR3 is 14 amino acids long. Deletions cut 5 bases from V and 2 bases from J, with 11 bases between. CDR3 DNA sequence: TGTGCCAGCAGCGTCCCAGGGGACACAGATACGCAGTATTTT. Translation: CASSVPGDTDTQYF.

The chain uses TRBV4-1 and TRBJ1-4, with a tentative D call TRBD1 (5 bases). CDR3 length equals 15 residues. Looked up from germline, CDR1 is MGHRA and CDR2 is YSYEKL. Trimming left V 1 base short and J 8 bases short, with 14 bases between. CDR3 DNA: TGCGCCAGCAGCCAAGTGGGGACCGGAAAGGAAAAACTGTTTTTT. Amino acid sequence: CASSQVGTGKEKLFF.

This chain uses TRBV11-3 with TRBJ1-4; TRBD1 might be the D (5 bases). The length of the CDR3 is 14 residues. Looked up from germline, CDR1 is SGHNT and CDR2 is YENEEA. V lost 5 bases and J lost 3, with 10 bases in between. In nucleotides, the CDR3 is TGTGCCAGCAGCGTTACGGGGGCTAATGAAAAACTGTTTTTT. Translation gives CASSVTGANEKLFF.

The gene calls are TRBV7-9 and TRBJ2-7, with 8 bases identical to TRBD1. The J segment lost 5 bases and the V segment lost 6 bases, leaving 12 bases of the junction unmatched. There are 15 residues in the CDR3. Per germline, CDR1 SEHNR and CDR2 FQNEAQ (reference sequence). In nucleotides, the CDR3 is TGTGCCAGCAGAGGGACAGGCCTCAGATGGAACGAGCAGTACTTC. This encodes CASRGTGLRWNEQYF.